One sample yielded the 23 T cell receptor beta chains listed below, sequenced in a study of cytomegalovirus exposure and HLA in healthy donors. The PCR used 60 Vbeta and 13 Jbeta primers. The repertoire was sequenced with immunoSEQ multiplex PCR; TCRdb's copy has only in-frame clones and lacks some. Here the sample spans some 150,000 clones, roughly 85% being singletons. The sample consisted of PBMCs. Receptors were obtained from a male donor in good health and CMV-seronegative.

The chain is built from TRBV10-3 and TRBJ2-1; 8 bases match TRBD2. Germline CDR1 is ENHRY and CDR2 is SYGVKD. The CDR3 contains 17 residues. The V segment lost 2 bases and the J segment 6 bases; nucleotides outside the gene matches: 12. CDR3 protein: CAISEGLAGPRGNEQFF. CDR3 sequence (DNA): TGTGCCATCAGTGAGGGTCTAGCGGGTCCCCGGGGCAATGAGCAGTTCTTC.

V usage is TRBV7-2 and J usage is TRBJ2-2, with D perhaps TRBD1 (5 bases). Trimming took off 3 bases at V and 4 bases at J, with 15 bases between the two ends. The germline V gene encodes CDR1 SGHTA and CDR2 FQGNSA. The length of the CDR3 is 16 residues. The CDR3, as DNA: TGTGCCAGCAGCTTCCGGTCAGGGCGCGTCACCGGGGAGCTGTTTTTT. Translation gives CASSFRSGRVTGELFF.

This clone has only a few counts. Within the sample, other DNA sequences also encode this same CDR3. The rearrangement links TRBV5-4 to TRBJ2-1; 11 bases match TRBD2. There are 15 residues in the CDR3. Trimming took 5 bases from V and 2 from J; bases not matched to a gene: 3. Germline loops: CDR1 SGHNT, CDR2 YYREEE (reference sequence). The CDR3 here is CASSFSGGAYNEQFF. As DNA, the CDR3 is TGTGCCAGCAGTTTTAGCGGGGGGGCCTACAATGAGCAGTTCTTC.

The chain combines TRBV5-1 with TRBJ2-7; weak D call: TRBD1 (5 bases). Trimming shortened V by 4 bases and J by 5 bases, and 16 bases separated the two germline ends. Germline V gene lookup returns CDR1 SGHRS and CDR2 YFSETQ. The CDR3 runs to 14 residues. This CDR3 is CASSPRARADEQYF. For the CDR3, the DNA is TGCGCCAGCAGCCCCCGGGCCAGGGCGGACGAGCAGTACTTC.

CDR3: CASSDGTSGSEQYF. CDR3 in DNA: TGTGCCAGCAGTGACGGGACTAGCGGGAGCGAGCAGTACTTC. The rearrangement joins TRBV6-4 to TRBJ2-7, with 14 bases lining up with TRBD2. The junction had 0 bases not matched to a gene; V was cut back by 2 bases and J by 6 bases. Germline V gene lookup returns CDR1 MRHNA and CDR2 SNTAGT. The CDR3 has 14 residues.

The J gene is TRBJ2-7, the V gene TRBV4-3, with D possibly being TRBD1 (5 bases). The CDR3 has 15 residues. The ends were cut back, 4 bases at V and 4 bases at J, with 17 bases in the middle. CDR1 and CDR2 (germline): LGHNA, YSLEER. Here the CDR3 DNA reads TGCGCCAGCAGCCCCGATCCGGCAGGGCGGTACGAGCAGTACTTC. Translation: CASSPDPAGRYEQYF.

This chain joins TRBV18 and TRBJ2-3; 9 nucleotides line up with TRBD2. In germline, CDR1 is KGHSH, CDR2 LQKENI. The CDR3 length is 13 residues. J was trimmed by 6 bases and V by 3 bases; bases with no gene match: 1. CDR3 residues: CASSPLAGDTQYF. Written as DNA, the CDR3 is TGTGCCAGCTCACCTCTAGCGGGGGATACGCAGTATTTT. The entire variable domain, with the rest obtained from reference TRBV18 and TRBJ2-3, is as follows: NAGVMQNPRHLVRRRGQEARLRCSPMKGHSHVYWYRQLPEEGLKFMVYLQKENIIDESGMPKERFSAEFPKEGPSILRIQQVVRGDSAAYFCASSPLAGDTQYFGPGTRLTVL.

The chain employs TRBV4-2 and TRBJ2-7; a possible D gene is TRBD2 (5 bases). Germline-derived CDR1 and CDR2 are LGHNA and YNFKEQ. The length of the CDR3 is 16 residues. V lost 4 bases and J 0 bases, leaving 16 bases between the germline ends. The CDR3 loop reads CASSPQEAVSSYEQYF. Here the CDR3 DNA reads TGTGCCAGCAGCCCGCAAGAAGCGGTAAGCTCCTACGAGCAGTACTTC.

The chain joins TRBV7-3 to TRBJ2-5, with 9 bases that match TRBD2. The CDR3 extends over 13 amino acids. V lost 10 bases to trimming and J lost 3 bases; unmatched junction nucleotides: 6. The germline V gene encodes CDR1 SGHTA and CDR2 FQGTGA. Here the CDR3 DNA reads TGTGCCAAGGGACTAGCAAAGGAAGAGACCCAGTACTTC. Amino acid sequence: CAKGLAKEETQYF.

This sequence joins TRBV5-1 and TRBJ1-1, with 9 bases matching TRBD1. Unmatched junction bases numbered 12, after V lost 3 bases and J lost 3 bases. This CDR3 contains 17 residues. Germline CDR1 and CDR2: SGHRS and YFSETQ. This CDR3 is CASSSGDRVGRDTEAFF. The CDR3 region has the DNA TGCGCCAGCAGCTCGGGGGACAGGGTGGGTAGGGACACTGAAGCTTTCTTT.

This chain connects TRBV7-6 to TRBJ1-5; 7 nucleotides match TRBD1. Germline trimming cut 1 base from V and 1 base from J; bases unmatched to any gene: 1. The CDR3 is 15 residues long. The germline gives CDR1 SGHVS, CDR2 FNYEAQ. Here the CDR3 DNA reads TGTGCCAGCAGCTTAGGAGGGGGCAGCAATCAGCCCCAGCATTTT. It is translated as CASSLGGGSNQPQHF. The whole variable domain, filled in from reference TRBV7-6 and TRBJ1-5, reads GAGVSQSPRYKVTKRGQDVALRCDPISGHVSLYWYRQALGQGPEFLTYFNYEAQQDKSGLPNDRFSAERPEGSISTLTIQRTEQRDSAMYRCASSLGGGSNQPQHFGDGTRLSIL.

V usage is TRBV12-5 and J usage is TRBJ1-5; possible D gene TRBD1, 5 bases. The germline V gene has CDR1 LGHNT and CDR2 FRNRAP. The CDR3 covers 15 residues. V was clipped by 1 base and J by 3 bases, with 10 bases between them. The CDR3 coding sequence is TGTGCTAGTGGTTTGGACACAGGAAACAATCAGCCCCAGCATTTT. Its protein is CASGLDTGNNQPQHF.

The CDR3: CASSLFGTNSGNTIYF. The CDR3 DNA is TGTGCCAGCAGCTTGTTCGGGACAAACTCTGGAAACACCATATATTTT. V is TRBV5-4 and J is TRBJ1-3; D is perhaps TRBD1 (6 bases). V shed 1 base and J shed 0 bases, with 11 bases lying between them. From germline, CDR1 is SGHNT and CDR2 YYREEE (reference sequence). The CDR3 is 16 residues long.

The count of this clone is one. The chain recombines TRBV7-2 with TRBJ1-3; 10 nucleotides match TRBD1. Per the germline V gene, CDR1 is SGHTA and CDR2 is FQGNSA. The CDR3 is 15 residues long. V lost 5 bases, J lost 4 bases, and 5 bases stayed unmatched. CDR3 DNA sequence: TGTGCCAGCAGCGTAGACAGGGGGCCAGGAAACACCATATATTTT. Protein: CASSVDRGPGNTIYF.

The rearrangement uses TRBV6-1 and TRBJ2-5; 10 positions agree with TRBD2. V was pared by 0 bases and J by 4 bases, with 2 bases of the junction left unmatched. CDR3 length: 15 amino acids. Germline CDR1 reads MNHNS; CDR2 reads SASEGT. DNA of the CDR3: TGTGCCAGCAGTGAAGCAGCGGGAGGGCCAGAGACCCAGTACTTC. Its protein is CASSEAAGGPETQYF.

The chain joins TRBV9 to TRBJ2-1, with 12 nucleotides matching TRBD2. Germline V lookup: CDR1 SGDLS, CDR2 YYNGEE. J gave up 2 bases and V 0 bases, and 9 bases lay outside the gene matches. CDR3 size: 19 residues. In DNA, the CDR3 is TGTGCCAGCAGCGTAGTATCTAGCGGGAGGGCCGGGACCTACAATGAGCAGTTCTTC. Translation: CASSVVSSGRAGTYNEQFF.

The rearrangement joins TRBV7-3 to TRBJ2-5, with D possibly being TRBD1 (6 bases). Trimming removed 5 bases at V and 4 bases at J, with 26 bases between. CDR3 length: 18 amino acids. Germline loops: CDR1 SGHTA, CDR2 FQGTGA. The CDR3 region is CASSEQRRSGAVAETQYF. CDR3 DNA: TGTGCCAGCAGCGAACAAAGGAGGTCAGGGGCTGTTGCAGAGACCCAGTACTTC.

Concerning this clone: Other DNA variants within this sample encode the same CDR3. V is TRBV30 and J is TRBJ1-2; the D gene is possibly TRBD1 (6 bases). The CDR3 extends over 13 amino acids. V lost 3 bases and J lost 5, with 13 bases in between. CDR1 is GTSNPN and CDR2 is SVGIG in the germline V gene (reference sequence). The DNA of the CDR3 is TGTGCCTGGAGCTTACAGGGCTTTTATGGCTACACCTTC. Protein sequence: CAWSLQGFYGYTF.

This chain connects TRBV18 to TRBJ2-7, with 7 positions matching TRBD1. Germline assignment: CDR1 KGHSH and CDR2 LQKENI. Trimming took 4 bases from V and 4 from J; bases not matched to a gene: 7. The CDR3 length is 14 residues. The DNA of the CDR3 is TGTGCCAGCTCACTGTGGGACAGCCTTTACGAGCAGTACTTC. This translates into CASSLWDSLYEQYF.

The chain uses TRBV6-5 and TRBJ2-4; D perhaps matches TRBD2 (5 bases). Germline-derived CDR1 and CDR2 are MNHEY and SVGAGI. The CDR3 extends over 14 amino acids. The V end lost 2 bases, the J end lost 5 bases, and 10 bases lay between the germline ends. CDR3 region: CASSYRGSENIQYF. CDR3 sequence (DNA): TGTGCCAGCAGTTACCGGGGTAGTGAAAACATTCAGTACTTC.

This chain joins TRBV11-2 and TRBJ2-3; TRBD2 agrees at 7 bases. Looked up from germline, CDR1 is SGHAT and CDR2 is FQNNGV. The CDR3 contains 15 residues. V trimming: 4 bases; J trimming: 1 base; junction bases outside the gene matches: 5. The CDR3 loop is CASSSTGGRTDTQYF. The DNA of the CDR3 is TGTGCCAGCAGCTCAACGGGAGGCCGCACAGATACGCAGTATTTT.

V is TRBV9 and J is TRBJ2-7; 13 bases agree with TRBD2. This CDR3 has 15 amino acids. Germline values: CDR1 SGDLS, CDR2 YYNGEE. V was clipped by 0 bases and J by 7 bases; unmatched bases: 4. In DNA, the CDR3 is TGTGCCAGCAGCGTAGGACTAGCGGGAGGACAAGAGCAGTACTTC. This gives the protein CASSVGLAGGQEQYF. Looking up the rest from reference TRBV9 and TRBJ2-7 gives the full variable domain: DSGVTQTPKHLITATGQRVTLRCSPRSGDLSVYWYQQSLDQGLQFLIQYYNGEERAKGNILERFSAQQFPDLHSELNLSSLELGDSALYFCASSVGLAGGQEQYFGPGTRLTVT.

The chain links TRBV5-1 to TRBJ2-7; D uncertain. The CDR3 extends over 15 amino acids. V lost 0 bases to trimming and J lost 2 bases, with 12 bases between them. Germline V lookup: CDR1 SGHRS, CDR2 YFSETQ. The CDR3 loop is CASSLGDWLTYEQYF. CDR3 bases: TGCGCCAGCAGCTTGGGAGACTGGCTTACCTACGAGCAGTACTTC.